This TCR beta chain was retrieved from a study of regulatory T cells in long-lasting Graves disease. General study findings and limits: It was in persistent disease that TRBV28, TRBJ1-2 and TRBJ2-5 were favored.

The time point is: newly diagnosed GD, antithyroid drugs for less than 3 months. RNA extracted from PBMCs served as the sequencing template. Ten or more counts support this clonotype. Its antigen is not identified. This CDR3 contains 12 residues. Trimming removed 7 bases at V and 0 bases at J, with 5 bases between. Building of the TCR beta libraries involved iRepertoire HTBI primers and Arm-PCR of CDR3 regions. Via MiXCR, TCRdb re-called the multiplex PCR reads, giving one row per CDR3 protein. The sample holds about 350,000 distinct CDR3 sequences, 15% to 20% seen once. The sample also formed part of further work on T cells in Graves' hyperthyroidism and ophthalmopathy. That paper notes: Not enrolled were patients with uncontrolled infection, other autoimmune disease, pregnancy or lactation.

Specimen: peripheral blood mononuclear cells (PBMCs), collected at new diagnosis, from a patient treated with antithyroid drugs. The chain links TRBV12-3 or TRBV12-4 to TRBJ2-3; unclear D gene. The receptor was derived from a young woman with Graves disease. The CDR3 protein is CASTASTDTQYF. The DNA of the CDR3 is TGTGCCAGCACGGCCAGCACAGATACGCAGTATTTT.